The 18 T cell receptor beta chains listed next were all sequenced from one sample in a study of T cells in women clearing cervical HPV infection. Libraries were prepared by immunoSEQ multiplex PCR; TCRdb keeps only in-frame clonotypes and omits some of them. The sample's table shows 25,000 to 30,000 clones. The specimen sequenced was blood buffy coat. The receptors come from a woman aged 18 to 75 with a cervical HPV16 infection that either progressed to CIN3+ or cleared (not recorded which).

Comments on this clone: Read coverage stops 3 residues before the CDR3 terminus; the germline J gene supplies the remainder. V is TRBV7-2 and J is TRBJ2-2; the D gene is possibly TRBD1 (6 bases). The germline V gene has CDR1 SGHTA and CDR2 FQGNSA. The CDR3 is made up of 15 amino acids. The CDR3 loop is CASSRSGSGAEKLFF. CDR3 bases read: TGTGCCAGCAGCCGATCGGGATCAGGGGCCGAAAAG.

As for this clone: The read ends 3 residues before the CDR3 terminus; that terminus is restored from the germline J gene. J is TRBJ2-5 and V is TRBV7-9; TRBD1 might be the D (7 bases). V shed 5 bases and J shed 1 base, with 14 bases lying between them. CDR3 length equals 15 residues. Germline lookup yields CDR1 SEHNR and CDR2 FQNEAQ (reference sequence). The covered CDR3 bases are TGTGCCAGCAGCGTTTCAGGGGGGACCCAAGAGACC. The encoded protein is CASSVSGGTQET. The full CDR3 protein is CASSVSGGTQETQYF. Variable domain in full (rest from reference TRBV7-9 and TRBJ2-5): DTGVSQNPRHKITKRGQNVTFRCDPISEHNRLYWYRQTLGQGPEFLTYFQNEAQLEKSRLLSDRFSAERPKGSFSTLEIQRTEQGDSAMYLCASSVSGGTQETQYFGPGTRLLVL.

Concerning this clone itself: The CDR3 end falls 3 residues outside the read, so it is completed with the germline J gene. The chain has TRBV5-1 and TRBJ2-6; a weak D match, TRBD2 (5 bases). V was trimmed by 6 bases and J by 1 base, leaving 14 bases between them. Germline loops: CDR1 SGHRS, CDR2 YFSETQ. This CDR3 has 16 residues. CDR3 sequence reads: CASNRVEASGANVLTF. The DNA read from the CDR3 is TGCGCCAGCAACCGGGTGGAGGCTTCTGGGGCCAACGTC.

CDR3 loop: CASTTPRGRLNEQFF. CDR3 DNA, as far as it was read: TGTGCCAGCACAACCCCAAGGGGCAGACTCAATGAG. This chain links TRBV6-2 or TRBV6-3 with TRBJ2-1; maybe TRBD1 (5 bases). The read is 3 residues too short to cover the CDR3 end, so that end is filled in from the germline J gene. Germline V gene sequence: CDR1 MNHEY, CDR2 SVGEGT. With 7 bases removed from V and 6 bases from J, the gap between germline ends came to 19 bases. This CDR3 is 15 amino acids long.

Remarks on this clone: Read sequence stops 3 residues before the CDR3 end, and the germline J gene provides the missing end. The V gene is TRBV7-2, the J gene TRBJ2-3, with 10 bases fitting TRBD1. CDR1 and CDR2 (germline): SGHTA, FQGNSA. CDR3 size: 15 residues. This CDR3 reads CASSVRQGAVETQYF. The part of the CDR3 DNA that was read is TGTGCCAGCAGCGTAAGACAGGGGGCGGTGGAGACG. The whole variable domain, filled in from reference TRBV7-2 and TRBJ2-3, reads GAGVSQSPSNKVTEKGKDVELRCDPISGHTALYWYRQSLGQGLEFLIYFQGNSAPDKSGLPSDRFSAERTGGSVSTLTIQRTQQEDSAVYLCASSVRQGAVETQYFGPGTRLTVL.

This clone is called medium-sized based on its frequency. Coverage ceases 3 residues before the CDR3 finishes, and the germline J gene fills in the end. V gene TRBV7-9 combines with J gene TRBJ1-2; 7 nucleotides agree with TRBD1. The CDR3 covers 15 residues. CDR1 is SEHNR, CDR2 FQNEAQ, per germline (reference sequence). V lost 4 bases to trimming and J lost 5 bases; unmatched junction nucleotides: 10. This CDR3 reads CASSYQDRDPYGYTF. CDR3 bases read: TGTGCCAGCAGCTACCAAGACAGGGACCCATATGGC.

A note on this clone: The sequenced fragment ends 3 residues before the CDR3 boundary, so the rest is inferred from the germline J gene. This chain links TRBV19 with TRBJ2-3; 8 positions agree with TRBD2. The CDR3 length is 14 residues. Germline lookup yields CDR1 LNHDA and CDR2 SQIVND (reference sequence). The sequenced part of the CDR3 DNA is TGTGCCAGTACCCCGGGAGGGGCTTTGGAGACG. Translation gives CASTPGGALET. In full, the CDR3 is CASTPGGALETQYF.

CDR3 in amino acids: CASSLTVEGRSPLHF. The sequenced CDR3 bases are TGCGCCAGCAGCTTGACGGTGGAGGGTCGCTCACCC. This chain uses TRBV5-1 with TRBJ1-6; D gene unclear. Read coverage stops 3 residues before the CDR3 terminus; the germline J gene supplies the remainder. This CDR3 is 15 amino acids long. Germline V gene lookup returns CDR1 SGHRS and CDR2 YFSETQ. V shed 1 base and J shed 10 bases, with 15 bases lying between them.

Concerning this clone: The sequenced fragment ends 3 residues before the CDR3 boundary, so the rest is inferred from the germline J gene. V usage is TRBV20-1 and J usage is TRBJ1-1; D perhaps matches TRBD1 (5 bases). V dropped 3 bases and J dropped 1 base, with 12 bases sitting between them. Looked up from germline, CDR1 is DFQATT and CDR2 is SNEGSKA (reference sequence). This CDR3 has 14 amino acids. The chain's CDR3 is CSARPRGGNTEAFF. The sequenced part of the CDR3 DNA is TGCAGTGCTAGGCCTCGGGGGGGGAACACTGAA.

Incomplete CDR3 DNA: TGTGCCAGCCCCCTCGAGACAGTACCCACCGGGGAG. Translating gives CASPLETVPTGE. The whole CDR3 reads CASPLETVPTGELFF. The genes are TRBV7-9 and TRBJ2-2, with a possible D match to TRBD1 (5 bases). The read ends 3 residues shy of where the CDR3 ends; the end is completed using the germline J gene. V lost 8 bases, J lost 4 bases, and 17 bases lay in between. This CDR3 is 15 amino acids long. CDR1 is SEHNR, CDR2 FQNEAQ, per germline (reference sequence).

With regard to this clone: At one end the junction does not follow the germline gene, possibly because of a read error. From the germline J gene comes the end of the CDR3, since the read stops 3 residues before it. J is TRBJ2-3 and V is TRBV7-6; 7 bases line up with TRBD1. This CDR3 region has 14 residues. The germline V gene encodes CDR1 SGHVS and CDR2 FNYEAQ. Partial CDR3 DNA: TGTGCCAGCAGCTCCGTGACAGGGACAGAGACG. Translation gives CASSSVTGTET. The whole CDR3 sequence is CASSSVTGTETQYF.

Incomplete CDR3 DNA: TGTGCCAGTAGTCCGCGGGGGGGAAGTGAAAAG. Translated: CASSPRGGSEK. The complete CDR3 protein is CASSPRGGSEKLFF. The chain employs TRBV19 and TRBJ2-2; 9 bases fit TRBD2. The read stops 3 residues short of the end of the CDR3; the missing end is completed from the germline J gene. The CDR3 is 14 residues long. Looked up from germline, CDR1 is LNHDA and CDR2 is SQIVND (reference sequence).

Note on this clone: The read ends 3 residues shy of where the CDR3 ends; the end is completed using the germline J gene. The V call is TRBV7-2, the J call TRBJ2-5; D is possibly TRBD1 (5 bases). Germline-derived CDR1 and CDR2 are SGHTA and FQGNSA. CDR3 length: 17 amino acids. V was shortened by 0 bases and J by 4 bases, with 18 bases between the two germline ends. The CDR3 loop reads CASSLALRPYRSETQYF. The CDR3 bases that were read are TGTGCCAGCAGCTTAGCGCTCCGTCCGTACAGGTCAGAGACC.

Points on this clone: The read ends 3 residues before the CDR3 terminus; that terminus is restored from the germline J gene. The V call is TRBV4-1, the J call TRBJ2-2, with 10 bases aligning to TRBD1. Germline CDR1 is MGHRA and CDR2 is YSYEKL. CDR3 length equals 15 residues. V dropped 0 bases and J dropped 5; count of bases not matched to a gene: 0. The CDR3 protein is CASSQEDRGTGELFF. CDR3 bases read: TGCGCCAGCAGCCAAGAGGACAGGGGGACCGGGGAG.

Partial CDR3 DNA: TGTGCCAGCAGTGAATCGGGGTACCGGGAA. Amino acid sequence: CASSESGYRE. The CDR3 as a whole reads CASSESGYREAFF. This rearrangement joins TRBV6-1 to TRBJ1-1; D gene ambiguous. Read data end 3 residues before the CDR3 end; the end is taken from the germline J gene. Looked up from germline, CDR1 is MNHNS and CDR2 is SASEGT. The CDR3 sequence is 13 residues long.

With regard to this clone: Sequencing ends 3 residues short of the CDR3 end; the germline J gene provides the rest. J is TRBJ1-6 and V is TRBV7-2, with a possible D match to TRBD1 (5 bases). Germline CDR1 SGHTA, CDR2 FQGNSA. Trimming left V 0 bases short and J 9 bases short, with 15 bases between. The CDR3 contains 16 residues. CDR3 residues: CASSLATGQGGSPLHF. The DNA read from the CDR3 is TGTGCCAGCAGCTTAGCCACTGGGCAGGGTGGTTCACCC.

In regard to this clone: With the read ending 3 residues before the CDR3 end, the germline J gene is used to fill in that end. This sequence joins TRBV18 and TRBJ1-4; D is perhaps TRBD1 (5 bases). V dropped 6 bases and J dropped 0 bases, with 11 bases sitting between them. Germline V gene data show CDR1 as KGHSH and CDR2 as LQKENI. This CDR3 has 15 residues. CDR3 sequence: CASSRDRTTNEKLFF. CDR3 bases read: TGTGCCAGCTCCCGAGACAGAACAACTAATGAAAAA.

The sequenced CDR3 bases are TGCGCCAGCAGCCAACTAGCGGGGGAGGACACCGGGGAG. Its protein is CASSQLAGEDTGE. The entire CDR3 protein is CASSQLAGEDTGELFF. The V call is TRBV4-1, the J call TRBJ2-2; the match to TRBD2 covers 10 bases. The CDR3 end falls 3 residues outside the read, so it is completed with the germline J gene. The CDR3 runs 16 residues. CDR1 is MGHRA, CDR2 YSYEKL, per germline. The V gene end was trimmed by 2 bases and the J gene end by 3 bases; junction bases not matched to a gene: 3.